Below are 11 T cell receptor beta chains sequenced from a single sample in a study of blood T cell repertoires in COVID-19. Assay: immunoSEQ multiplex PCR; the TCRdb copy retains only in-frame clones and omits some. The repertoire holds 200,000 to 250,000 clones, with 84% as singletons. The sample was peripheral blood. These receptors all stem from a woman older than 75 with active or convalescent COVID-19.

The V and J genes are TRBV30 and TRBJ2-3; 8 bases map to TRBD1. In germline, CDR1 is GTSNPN, CDR2 SVGIG (reference sequence). V lost 3 bases and J lost 2; bases outside the gene matches: 7. CDR3 length: 15 amino acids. The CDR3 sequence is CAWRAGQGNTDTQYF. The DNA for the CDR3 is TGTGCCTGGAGAGCCGGACAGGGAAACACAGATACGCAGTATTTT.

V is TRBV5-1 and J is TRBJ2-5; 9 bases are a match to TRBD2. The CDR3 spans 15 residues. J gave up 2 bases and V 3 bases, and 5 bases lay outside the gene matches. Germline assignment: CDR1 SGHRS and CDR2 YFSETQ. The CDR3 loop reads CASSWIAGAQETQYF. CDR3 in DNA: TGCGCCAGCAGCTGGATAGCGGGGGCTCAAGAGACCCAGTACTTC.

This rearrangement joins TRBV28 to TRBJ1-1, with D unresolved. The CDR3 is made up of 12 amino acids. V was shortened by 6 bases and J by 2 bases, with 7 bases between the two germline ends. Germline-derived CDR1 and CDR2 are MDHEN and SYDVKM. The CDR3 nucleotides are TGTGCCAGCAGGACTTCCAACACTGAAGCTTTCTTT. It yields the protein CASRTSNTEAFF. Based on the CDR3 plus reference TRBV28 and TRBJ1-1, the full variable domain is DVKVTQSSRYLVKRTGEKVFLECVQDMDHENMFWYRQDPGLGLRLIYFSYDVKMKEKGDIPEGYSVSREKKERFSLILESASTNQTSMYLCASRTSNTEAFFGQGTRLTVV.

The chain joins TRBV18 to TRBJ1-4; D is ambiguous. The CDR3 spans 14 residues. V was clipped by 3 bases and J by 4 bases, with 9 bases between them. Germline V gives CDR1 KGHSH, CDR2 LQKENI. This chain's CDR3 is CASSPIQINEKLFF. CDR3 DNA sequence: TGTGCCAGCTCACCGATACAGATTAATGAAAAACTGTTTTTT. The complete variable domain, with remaining parts taken from reference TRBV18 and TRBJ1-4, reads NAGVMQNPRHLVRRRGQEARLRCSPMKGHSHVYWYRQLPEEGLKFMVYLQKENIIDESGMPKERFSAEFPKEGPSILRIQQVVRGDSAAYFCASSPIQINEKLFFGSGTQLSVL.

This chain uses TRBV24-1 with TRBJ2-3; TRBD2 might be the D (7 bases). V shed 6 bases and J shed 1 base, with 10 bases lying between them. This CDR3 comprises 14 residues. Germline CDR1 KGHDR, CDR2 SFDVKD. The CDR3 DNA reads TGTGCCACCAGTATAGGGGGGGGCACAGATACGCAGTATTTT. Protein: CATSIGGGTDTQYF.

The rearrangement joins TRBV11-3 to TRBJ2-1; TRBD2 might be the D (5 bases). The CDR3 sequence is 15 residues long. The ends were cut back, 5 bases at V and 4 bases at J, with 15 bases in the middle. Germline lookup yields CDR1 SGHNT and CDR2 YENEEA. The CDR3 bases are TGTGCCAGCAGCCCCAGCCTAGGACTGTACAATGAGCAGTTCTTC. Translated, it gives CASSPSLGLYNEQFF. The variable domain in full, completed from reference TRBV11-3 and TRBJ2-1, reads EAGVVQSPRYKIIEKKQPVAFWCNPISGHNTLYWYLQNLGQGPELLIRYENEEAVDDSQLPKDRFSAERLKGVDSTLKIQPAELGDSAVYLCASSPSLGLYNEQFFGPGTRLTVL.

The genes are TRBV10-2 and TRBJ2-3; TRBD1 is a possible D gene (6 bases). Germline CDR1 reads WSHSY; CDR2 reads SAAADI. The CDR3 spans 18 residues. The V gene lost 3 bases and the J gene lost 7 bases, with 26 bases spanning the gap. As DNA, the CDR3 is TGCGCCAGCAGTGATGGGCGCTACAGGGTCCCGATCGCAAATACGCAGTATTTT. This encodes CASSDGRYRVPIANTQYF.

The sample holds a few counts of this clone. The V gene is TRBV5-4, the J gene TRBJ1-2, with a tentative D call TRBD1 (6 bases). Trimming pared 4 bases from V and 4 bases from J, leaving 14 bases between. Germline CDR1 is SGHNT and CDR2 is YYREEE (reference sequence). CDR3 length: 14 amino acids. Here the CDR3 DNA reads TGTGCCAGCAGCAACCGGACAGCGCCCTATGGCTACACCTTC. Residues: CASSNRTAPYGYTF.

The chain recombines TRBV6-2 or TRBV6-3 with TRBJ1-4; D gene ambiguous. Trimming removed 0 bases at V and 1 base at J, with 6 bases between. The CDR3 totals 15 residues. Germline lookup yields CDR1 MNHEY and CDR2 SVGEGT. CDR3 in DNA: TGTGCCAGCAGTTACTCCGGGATAACTAATGAAAAACTGTTTTTT. Its translation: CASSYSGITNEKLFF.

This chain connects TRBV24-1 to TRBJ2-2; TRBD2 might be the D (6 bases). Trimming left V 2 bases short and J 2 bases short, with 11 bases between. The CDR3 totals 16 residues. The germline gives CDR1 KGHDR, CDR2 SFDVKD. CDR3 residues: CATSDYAGRNTGELFF. CDR3 coding DNA: TGTGCCACCAGTGATTATGCGGGGAGAAACACCGGGGAGCTGTTTTTT.

The chain is built from TRBV28 and TRBJ2-5, with 7 bases aligning to TRBD1. V dropped 3 bases and J dropped 2; count of bases not matched to a gene: 6. The CDR3 has 15 amino acids. Germline V CDR1 and CDR2: MDHEN, SYDVKM. CDR3 nucleotide sequence: TGTGCCAGCAGTTTCAGACAGGGTATGCAAGAGACCCAGTACTTC. Translation gives CASSFRQGMQETQYF.